This T cell receptor beta chain was observed in a study of blood T cell repertoires in COVID-19. The overall study: Acute and convalescent COVID-19 specimens originated in the United States, Italy and Spain. The cDNA or gDNA used as material had been derived from T cells, B-cell-depleted T cells, or PBMCs.

The CDR3 sequence is 11 residues long. V was trimmed by 2 bases and J by 7 bases, leaving 7 bases between them. Germline assignment: CDR1 GTSNPN and CDR2 SVGIG (reference sequence). Authors' processing steps: By means of reference gene primer amplification, nucleated cell counts were estimated. The assay was immunoSEQ multiplex PCR, and TCRdb's table has in-frame clones only and misses some. Clone size and the V and J calls come from that table; the DNA yielded D and trimming. The sample shows 110,000 or so clones, around 82% of them seen only once. The source material was peripheral blood. V gene TRBV30 combines with J gene TRBJ2-3; no definite D call. The sequence came from a woman aged 45-59 years with acute or convalescent COVID-19. The CDR3 DNA follows: TGTGCCTGGAGTTTGGGCAATACGCAGTATTTT. Protein sequence: CAWSLGNTQYF.